The 14 T cell receptor beta chains reported below all come from one sample, sequenced in a study of cytomegalovirus exposure and HLA in healthy donors. Primers for the PCR totalled 60 Vbeta and 13 Jbeta. This table comes from immunoSEQ multiplex PCR, and its TCRdb copy is limited to in-frame clones, with some not included. The specimen's table records about 33,000 clones. The sequencing input was PBMCs. These receptors all come from a man aged 35-49 years in good health and CMV-seronegative.

V is TRBV10-1 and J is TRBJ2-5; TRBD2 is a possible D gene (5 bases). Looked up from germline, CDR1 is WNHNN and CDR2 is SYGVQD (reference sequence). CDR3 size: 14 residues. V gave up 3 bases and J gave up 5 bases, with 13 bases separating them. The CDR3 DNA reads TGCGCCAGCAGTGACAGACATCCGGGGGAGACCCAGTACTTC. The encoded protein is CASSDRHPGETQYF.

The gene calls are TRBV18 and TRBJ2-7; D not resolved. The CDR3 runs 14 residues. V was cut by 2 bases and J by 3 bases, with 11 bases left in between. CDR1 is KGHSH, CDR2 LQKENI, per germline. CDR3 sequence: CASSPNSLLYEQYF. For the CDR3, the DNA is TGTGCCAGCTCACCAAACAGCCTTCTCTACGAGCAGTACTTC. Drawing the rest from reference TRBV18 and TRBJ2-7, the complete variable domain is NAGVMQNPRHLVRRRGQEARLRCSPMKGHSHVYWYRQLPEEGLKFMVYLQKENIIDESGMPKERFSAEFPKEGPSILRIQQVVRGDSAAYFCASSPNSLLYEQYFGPGTRLTVT.

This sequence joins TRBV5-4 and TRBJ2-3, with D possibly matching TRBD1 (6 bases). Germline-derived CDR1 and CDR2 are SGHNT and YYREEE (reference sequence). The CDR3 has 16 amino acids. Trimming shortened V by 0 bases and J by 3 bases, and 14 bases separated the two germline ends. The CDR3 DNA sequence: TGTGCCAGCAGCTTGGATTCTGGCAGGGGTACAGATACGCAGTATTTT. Translating it yields CASSLDSGRGTDTQYF.

This chain joins TRBV30 and TRBJ2-7; tentative D call: TRBD2 (7 bases). The CDR3 length is 14 residues. Deletions cut 3 bases from V and 4 bases from J, with 16 bases between. CDR1 and CDR2 from the germline V gene are GTSNPN and SVGIG (reference sequence). CDR3: CAWSGGGGQYEQYF. The CDR3 bases are TGTGCCTGGAGCGGCGGGGGCGGCCAATACGAGCAGTACTTC.

This sequence joins TRBV18 and TRBJ1-5; no clear D. Germline V gene lookup returns CDR1 KGHSH and CDR2 LQKENI. V lost 2 bases, J lost 2 bases, and 7 bases lay in between. This CDR3 region has 14 residues. The CDR3 reads CASSPGQRNQPQHF. CDR3 bases: TGTGCCAGCTCACCAGGGCAGCGCAATCAGCCCCAGCATTTT.

This sequence joins TRBV7-9 and TRBJ1-1; D call uncertain. Germline CDR1 is SEHNR and CDR2 is FQNEAQ (reference sequence). V was trimmed by 3 bases and J by 3 bases, leaving 5 bases between them. The CDR3 length is 12 residues. The CDR3 spells CASSFSHTEAFF. CDR3 DNA: TGTGCCAGCAGCTTTAGTCACACTGAAGCTTTCTTT.

This chain uses TRBV29-1 with TRBJ2-5; tentative D call: TRBD2 (7 bases). Looked up from germline, CDR1 is SQVTM and CDR2 is ANQGSEA. The V end lost 3 bases, the J end lost 4 bases, and 15 bases lay between the germline ends. There are 14 residues in the CDR3. This chain's CDR3 is CSVDIGGGGETQYF. Written as DNA, the CDR3 is TGCAGCGTTGACATTGGAGGGGGGGGAGAGACCCAGTACTTC.

V usage is TRBV27 and J usage is TRBJ2-7, with a possible D match to TRBD1 (6 bases). V was clipped by 5 bases and J by 1 base, with 9 bases between them. From germline, CDR1 is MNHEY and CDR2 SMNVEV (reference sequence). The CDR3 spans 13 residues. The CDR3 region has the DNA TGTGCCAGCAGTCATGGACAGTCCTACGAGCAGTACTTC. Amino acids: CASSHGQSYEQYF.

V and J are TRBV28 and TRBJ1-2, with 9 bases fitting TRBD1. CDR3 size: 15 residues. CDR1 and CDR2 (germline): MDHEN, SYDVKM. Germline trimming cut 6 bases from V and 7 bases from J; bases unmatched to any gene: 12. CDR3 sequence (DNA): TGTGCCAGCAGGACTCCACAGGGGGCGTTTGTTGGCTACACCTTC. This translates into CASRTPQGAFVGYTF.

The chain combines TRBV5-4 with TRBJ2-3; 7 nucleotides agree with TRBD1. J lost 2 bases, V lost 0 bases, and 9 bases had no gene match. CDR1 and CDR2 from the germline V gene are SGHNT and YYREEE (reference sequence). This CDR3 has 17 residues. The CDR3 region has the DNA TGTGCCAGCAGCTTGGATTGGGCAGGGGGTAACACAGATACGCAGTATTTT. Encoded protein: CASSLDWAGGNTDTQYF.

V is TRBV6-5 and J is TRBJ1-4; TRBD1 might be the D (6 bases). The germline V gene has CDR1 MNHEY and CDR2 SVGAGI. The V end lost 0 bases, the J end lost 4 bases, and 9 bases lay between the germline ends. CDR3 size: 15 residues. CDR3 sequence reads: CASSYSGGRNEKLFF. CDR3 coding DNA: TGTGCCAGCAGTTACTCGGGGGGGCGTAATGAAAAACTGTTTTTT.

The genes are TRBV5-1 and TRBJ2-2; a weak D match, TRBD2 (5 bases). V shed 9 bases and J shed 0 bases, with 15 bases lying between them. The CDR3 length is 15 residues. Germline-derived CDR1 and CDR2 are SGHRS and YFSETQ. CDR3 DNA sequence: TGCGCCACCAACGAGGGAAACTCGAACACCGGGGAGCTGTTTTTT. Its protein is CATNEGNSNTGELFF.

This rearrangement joins TRBV7-2 to TRBJ2-6; D gene unclear. V lost 3 bases and J lost 0, with 6 bases in between. In germline, CDR1 is SGHTA, CDR2 FQGNSA. The CDR3 loop spans 15 amino acids. The CDR3 reads CASSFFLSGANVLTF. The CDR3 DNA reads as TGTGCCAGCAGCTTTTTCCTCTCTGGGGCCAACGTCCTGACTTTC.

This rearrangement joins TRBV13 to TRBJ2-1; D unclear. CDR1 is PRHDT and CDR2 is FYEKMQ in the germline V gene (reference sequence). This CDR3 is 10 amino acids long. V lost 8 bases and J 9 bases, leaving 8 bases between the germline ends. CDR3 nucleotide sequence: TGTGCCAGCGGGCCCAGTGAGCAGTTCTTC. Its protein product is CASGPSEQFF.